The rows below give T cell receptor beta chains drawn from one sample of a study of cytotoxic CD8 clonotypes in ibrutinib-treated CLL. Generated by immunoSEQ multiplex PCR, the TCRdb table keeps only in-frame clones and is missing some. This table holds fewer than 400,000 clones, 67% found once. Source: PBMCs, taken after 36 months of ibrutinib treatment. These receptors originate from a human donor with chronic lymphocytic leukemia. Each CDR3 is given with its conserved first and last residue. D genes are given only for firm matches.

D gene: TRBD1
J gene: TRBJ1-5
V gene: TRBV4-1
CDR3 protein: CASSEGAGNQPQHF

D gene: TRBD1
J gene: TRBJ2-7
V gene: TRBV6-1
CDR3 protein: CASSEARQGEQYF

D gene: TRBD1
J gene: TRBJ2-5
V gene: TRBV6-5
CDR3 protein: CASSYLGQGETQYF

D gene: .
J gene: TRBJ2-5
V gene: TRBV25-1
CDR3 protein: CASSDTGLVSETQYF

D gene: TRBD2
J gene: TRBJ2-7
V gene: TRBV2
CDR3 protein: CARSRTSVYEQYF

D gene: TRBD2
J gene: TRBJ2-1
V gene: TRBV5-1
CDR3 protein: CASSSALAGKYNEQFF

D gene: TRBD1
J gene: TRBJ2-2
V gene: TRBV5-1
CDR3 protein: CASGLPGQGLTNTGELFF

D gene: TRBD1
J gene: TRBJ1-1
V gene: TRBV13
CDR3 protein: CASSLGRQGYGTEAFF

D gene: TRBD1
J gene: TRBJ1-2
V gene: TRBV2
CDR3 protein: CASPTRQGEHYGYTF

D gene: TRBD2
J gene: TRBJ2-7
V gene: TRBV7-3
CDR3 protein: CASSLSGESSYEQYF

D gene: .
J gene: TRBJ2-3
V gene: TRBV5-1
CDR3 protein: CASSSPGTDTQYF

D gene: .
J gene: TRBJ2-2
V gene: TRBV9
CDR3 protein: CASSVPPRGINTGELFF

D gene: .
J gene: TRBJ1-1
V gene: TRBV4-2
CDR3 protein: CASSQYWTENTEAFF

D gene: .
J gene: TRBJ1-5
V gene: TRBV2
CDR3 protein: CASSRLANQPQHF

D gene: .
J gene: TRBJ2-3
V gene: TRBV11-2
CDR3 protein: CASRIGAMSTDTQYF

D gene: .
J gene: TRBJ2-1
V gene: TRBV5-1
CDR3 protein: CASSLAGTQRFNEQFF

D gene: .
J gene: TRBJ1-1
V gene: TRBV7-3
CDR3 protein: CASSLIGGAGPEAFF

D gene: TRBD1
J gene: TRBJ2-5
V gene: TRBV29-1
CDR3 protein: CSVEGGQGLRETQYF

D gene: .
J gene: TRBJ2-1
V gene: TRBV27
CDR3 protein: CASSSDGYNEQFF

D gene: TRBD1
J gene: TRBJ2-5
V gene: TRBV12-5
CDR3 protein: CASGFRTGSRETQYF

D gene: TRBD1
J gene: TRBJ2-7
V gene: TRBV4-1
CDR3 protein: CASSQVTGVTYEQYF

D gene: TRBD2
J gene: TRBJ2-7
V gene: TRBV4-3
CDR3 protein: CASSLVAGGSSYEQYF

D gene: .
J gene: TRBJ2-7
V gene: TRBV27
CDR3 protein: CASRERTYEEQYF

D gene: TRBD1
J gene: TRBJ2-3
V gene: TRBV19
CDR3 protein: CASSDGQGADTQYF

D gene: .
J gene: TRBJ2-5
V gene: TRBV6-6
CDR3 protein: CASSGGKQTQYF

D gene: TRBD1
J gene: TRBJ1-3
V gene: TRBV10-3
CDR3 protein: CAIARDSWGSLGNTIYF

D gene: .
J gene: TRBJ2-5
V gene: TRBV28
CDR3 protein: CASSAPSWASQETQYF

D gene: TRBD2
J gene: TRBJ2-3
V gene: TRBV6-5
CDR3 protein: CASRTGGVDTQYF

D gene: .
J gene: TRBJ1-2
V gene: TRBV5-6
CDR3 protein: CASSSGTDLYGYTF

D gene: .
J gene: TRBJ2-1
V gene: TRBV2
CDR3 protein: CAGLSDPYNEQFF

D gene: TRBD1
J gene: TRBJ1-2
V gene: TRBV6-5
CDR3 protein: CASTRTGTNYGYTF

D gene: .
J gene: TRBJ2-1
V gene: TRBV7-2
CDR3 protein: CASSRSYNEQFF

D gene: TRBD2
J gene: TRBJ2-6
V gene: TRBV5-1
CDR3 protein: CASSFQLAGPSGANVLTF

D gene: .
J gene: TRBJ2-3
V gene: TRBV5-4
CDR3 protein: CASRSPVGGSTDTQYF

D gene: .
J gene: TRBJ2-1
V gene: TRBV10-2
CDR3 protein: CASSKALSLYNEQFF